The clone carrying this TCR beta chain turned up a few times. This sample was taken from a study of blood T cell repertoires in COVID-19. Background on the study: Samples taken during acute and convalescent COVID-19 were collected in the United States, Italy and Spain. The analysed material was cDNA or gDNA that came from T cells, B-cell-depleted T cells, or PBMCs.

In the authors' workflow: Reference gene primer amplification yielded estimated nucleated cell counts. The repertoire was sequenced with immunoSEQ multiplex PCR; TCRdb's copy has only in-frame clones and lacks some. The V and J calls and clone size were taken over from that table, and D and trimming were inferred from the DNA. Found here are 200,000 to 250,000 clones, around 84% of them singletons; the top ten hold 7.4%. Cohorts were determined from participant-reported clinical history. Trimming cost V 3 bases and J 8 bases, with 17 bases left between them. The germline CDR1 and CDR2 sequences are SGHRS and YFSETQ. The CDR3 extends over 14 amino acids.

This clonotype originated in a woman between 35 and 50 years old with acute COVID-19. Specimen: PBMCs or T cells enriched from blood (not recorded which). This chain connects TRBV5-1 to TRBJ1-2; D not resolved. CDR3 in amino acids: CASSSMGATEGYTF. The CDR3 DNA reads TGCGCCAGCAGCTCTATGGGAGCCACGGAGGGCTACACCTTC.